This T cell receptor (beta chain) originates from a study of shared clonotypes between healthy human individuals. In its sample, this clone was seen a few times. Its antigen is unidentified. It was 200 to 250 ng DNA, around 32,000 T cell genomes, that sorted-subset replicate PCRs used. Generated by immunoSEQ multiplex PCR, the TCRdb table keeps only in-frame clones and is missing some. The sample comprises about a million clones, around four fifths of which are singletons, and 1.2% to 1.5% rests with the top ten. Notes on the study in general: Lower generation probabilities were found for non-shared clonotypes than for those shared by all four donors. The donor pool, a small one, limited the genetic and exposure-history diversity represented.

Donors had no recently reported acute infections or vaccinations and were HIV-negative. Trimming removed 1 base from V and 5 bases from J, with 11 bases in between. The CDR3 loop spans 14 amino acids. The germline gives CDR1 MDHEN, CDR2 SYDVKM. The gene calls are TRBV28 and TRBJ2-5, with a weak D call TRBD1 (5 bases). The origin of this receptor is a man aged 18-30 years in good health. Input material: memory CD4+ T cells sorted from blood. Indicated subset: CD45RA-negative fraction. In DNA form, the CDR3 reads TGTGCCAGCAGTTTATACCAGGGAAGGGAGACCCAGTACTTC. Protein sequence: CASSLYQGRETQYF.